The 9 T cell receptor beta chains listed next were all sequenced from one sample in a study of regulatory T cells in long-lasting Graves disease. Indicated time point: newly diagnosed GD, antithyroid drugs for less than 3 months. There was RNA extracted from PBMCs, and the TCR library was made from it. According to the study, TCR beta libraries were built with iRepertoire HTBI primers and CDR3-region Arm-PCR. TCRdb independently ran MiXCR on the multiplex PCR reads; one entry per CDR3 protein. The data hold 680,000 or so distinct CDR3 sequences, with roughly 15% observed a single time. These data were likewise used in another study, on T cells in Graves' hyperthyroidism and ophthalmopathy.

Sequences were derived from peripheral blood mononuclear cells (PBMCs), sampled at new diagnosis, from a patient treated with antithyroid drugs. Receptors were obtained from a woman younger than 45 with Graves disease.

Notes on this clonotype: A single base separates this from a much larger clone, so it may be a read error. The V call is TRBV6-1, the J call TRBJ1-1; 11 positions match TRBD1. The CDR3 runs to 15 residues. Germline values: CDR1 MNHNS, CDR2 SASEGT. CDR3 nucleotides: TGTGGCAGCAGTACAGGACAGGGGGCCGGCACTGAAGCTTTCTTT. As protein: CGSSTGQGAGTEAFF.

This clonotype was seen at least ten times. This chain uses TRBV5-1 with TRBJ1-1; TRBD1 agrees at 8 bases. CDR3 length: 15 amino acids. V was pared by 1 base and J by 1 base, with 3 bases of the junction left unmatched. Germline loops: CDR1 SGHRS, CDR2 YFSETQ. The CDR3 coding sequence is TGCGCCAGCAGCTTGACAGGGGGAAAGAACACTGAAGCTTTCTTT. Residues: CASSLTGGKNTEAFF. The complete variable domain, with remaining parts taken from reference TRBV5-1 and TRBJ1-1, reads KAGVTQTPRYLIKTRGQQVTLSCSPISGHRSVSWYQQTPGQGLQFLFEYFSETQRNKGNFPGRFSGRQFSNSRSEMNVSTLELGDSALYLCASSLTGGKNTEAFFGQGTRLTVV.

The chain recombines TRBV3-1 with TRBJ2-4; D is uncertain. CDR3 size: 13 residues. Deletions cut 0 bases from V and 8 bases from J, with 8 bases between. Germline CDR1 reads LGHDT; CDR2 reads YNNKEL (reference sequence). As DNA, the CDR3 is TGTGCCAGCAGCCAAGACTGGGCGGACATTCAGTACTTC. It encodes CASSQDWADIQYF.

Points on this clonotype: This may be a read error, as it is one base from a much larger clone. The gene calls are TRBV2 and TRBJ2-3, with 9 bases lining up with TRBD2. The germline V gene has CDR1 SNHLY and CDR2 FYNNEI. Trimming at V came to 7 bases and at J to 5 bases, leaving 10 bases not matched to a gene. This CDR3 is built from 15 residues. For the CDR3, the DNA is TGTGCCAGCAAGCGACCAGCGGGAGGACGAGATACGCAGTATTTT. Translation: CASKRPAGGRDTQYF.

Of note for this clonotype: Sequence at one end of the junction differs from germline and may be a read error. The chain has TRBV6-2 or TRBV6-3 and TRBJ2-5; 14 nucleotides match TRBD2. Looked up from germline, CDR1 is MNHEY and CDR2 is SVGEGT. The CDR3 has 19 residues. Written as DNA, the CDR3 is TGTGCCATCAGTGCGGGGACTAGCGGGAGCGGGTTGTACCAAGAGACCCAGTACTTC. Its protein product is CAISAGTSGSGLYQETQYF.

This clonotype was observed many times. This rearrangement joins TRBV27 to TRBJ2-2; D is unresolved. The CDR3 is 15 residues long. The V gene's germline CDR1 is MNHEY and CDR2 SMNVEV (reference sequence). V lost 5 bases to trimming and J lost 6 bases, with 16 bases between them. CDR3 sequence (DNA): TGTGCCAGCAGTCCCCGTAGTACACCACCCGGGGAGCTGTTTTTT. Amino acid sequence: CASSPRSTPPGELFF.

This clonotype showed up many times. V usage is TRBV11-3 and J usage is TRBJ2-1; TRBD1 aligns across 7 bases. Unmatched junction bases numbered 4, after V lost 5 bases and J lost 9 bases. The germline V gene encodes CDR1 SGHNT and CDR2 YENEEA. The length of the CDR3 is 12 residues. This chain's CDR3 is CASSLGGFEQFF. The DNA for the CDR3 is TGTGCCAGCAGCCTAGGGGGCTTTGAGCAGTTCTTC.

With respect to this clonotype: At one of its ends the junction is not consistent with the germline gene, which may arise from a read error. The V and J genes are TRBV2 and TRBJ2-1, with 7 bases identical to TRBD1. Germline CDR1 and CDR2: SNHLY and FYNNEI. The CDR3 sequence is 12 residues long. The chain's CDR3 is CASSQARGHRVF. CDR3 in DNA: TGCGCCAGCAGCCAAGCGAGGGGGCATCGAGTCTTC.

The chain is built from TRBV5-1 and TRBJ2-2; a weak D match, TRBD2 (5 bases). The V gene's germline CDR1 is SGHRS and CDR2 YFSETQ. The CDR3 has 14 amino acids. With 4 bases removed from V and 1 base from J, the gap between germline ends came to 8 bases. The CDR3 protein is CASSVGMNTGELFF. CDR3 nucleotide sequence: TGCGCCAGCAGCGTCGGGATGAACACCGGGGAGCTGTTTTTT. Looking up the rest from reference TRBV5-1 and TRBJ2-2 gives the full variable domain: KAGVTQTPRYLIKTRGQQVTLSCSPISGHRSVSWYQQTPGQGLQFLFEYFSETQRNKGNFPGRFSGRQFSNSRSEMNVSTLELGDSALYLCASSVGMNTGELFFGEGSRLTVL.